Included here is one T cell receptor (beta chain) sequence, with context. Clones were sequenced by immunoSEQ multiplex PCR, and TCRdb holds only the in-frame ones, with some missing. The data show roughly 36,000 clones, about nine tenths seen once. These data are taken from a study of T cell changes during pregnancy in multiple sclerosis. The sample here was CD8+ T cells from peripheral blood mononuclear cells, taken in the second trimester of pregnancy. The TCR was taken from a female donor with multiple sclerosis, enrolled in a pregnancy study.

CDR3 region: CASSLVELQETQYF. The CDR3 DNA is TGTGCCAGCAGCTTAGTAGAGTTACAAGAGACCCAGTACTTC. The chain uses TRBV7-9 and TRBJ2-5; D is ambiguous. The V end was cut by 1 base, the J end by 2 bases, with 8 bases between. Germline lookup yields CDR1 SEHNR and CDR2 FQNEAQ (reference sequence). The CDR3 runs to 14 residues. Variable domain in full (rest from reference TRBV7-9 and TRBJ2-5): DTGVSQNPRHKITKRGQNVTFRCDPISEHNRLYWYRQTLGQGPEFLTYFQNEAQLEKSRLLSDRFSAERPKGSFSTLEIQRTEQGDSAMYLCASSLVELQETQYFGPGTRLLVL.